The clone carrying this TCR beta chain was recorded many times. No antigen is known for it. These data are taken from a study of Graves' ophthalmopathy and Graves' hyperthyroidism. Study-level findings and limits: Most expanded clonotypes from thyroid (those above 0.001 frequency) were also found in blood. With 70.59% sensitivity and approximately 72% specificity, the model predicted ophthalmopathy progression.

Investigators amplified TCR beta CDR3 regions from RNA transcripts. Following a first-round RT-PCR that used HTBI primers, a second-round multiplex PCR was carried out. TCRdb analysed the multiplex PCR reads with MiXCR anew, one entry per CDR3 protein. The table shows 450,000 or so distinct CDR3 sequences, with 14% occurring only once. With V trimmed by 6 bases and J by 4 bases, 4 bases remained unmatched. The CDR3 runs to 13 residues. Sequenced sample: blood. V usage is TRBV12-3 or TRBV12-4 and J usage is TRBJ1-2; 8 nucleotides align to TRBD1. This receptor was identified in a woman in her twenties or thirties with Graves' ophthalmopathy. The CDR3 DNA reads TGTGCCAGCAGAGGGGACAGGCCCTATGGCTACACCTTC. Translation: CASRGDRPYGYTF.